These 2 T cell receptor beta chains share one sample of origin, sequenced in a study of beta chain features in type 1 diabetes. Every bit of the isolated RNA underwent reverse transcription, so sequencing read expressed TCRB transcripts. Sequencing was performed with immunoSEQ multiplex PCR; in TCRdb, only in-frame clones are kept and a portion is missing. Among about 230,000 clones, around 16% were seen once, and the ten largest hold approximately 0.087%. What these receptors recognize is not known. Findings and caveats of the study: Researchers report that Type 1 diabetes patients had moderately but significantly shorter TCRB CDR3s across all four CD4+ subsets.

Sequencing was performed on naive CD4+ T cells from blood. These receptors were collected from a man in his thirties or forties with type 1 diabetes.

This clone showed up just a few times. The rearrangement joins TRBV15 to TRBJ2-1; D is perhaps TRBD2 (5 bases). The CDR3 length is 14 residues. From germline, CDR1 is LNHNV and CDR2 YYDKDF (reference sequence). V dropped 6 bases and J dropped 3 bases, with 12 bases sitting between them. The CDR3 is CATSRRVYYNEQFF. CDR3 DNA: TGTGCCACCAGTAGGCGGGTTTACTACAATGAGCAGTTCTTC.

This clone was counted a few times. The V call is TRBV7-2, the J call TRBJ2-5; 9 bases match TRBD2. V shed 1 base, J shed 6 bases, and the junction held 12 bases outside the gene matches. The CDR3 runs 17 residues. Germline CDR1 and CDR2: SGHTA and FQGNSA. In DNA form, the CDR3 reads TGTGCCAGCAGCTTAGTTTCCGGCGGGAGGGCCCTAAAGACCCAGTACTTC. Residues: CASSLVSGGRALKTQYF.